Presented here are 9 T cell receptor beta chains from one specimen sequenced in a study of identical twins. TCRdb re-called the 5' RACE reads with MiXCR, one entry per CDR3 protein. The top ten clones hold approximately 3.2% of a sample with about 570,000 distinct CDR3 sequences, roughly 9.9% of them seen once. These data were likewise used in another study, on yellow fever vaccine responses in identical twins.

The sample was PBMCs. The receptors derive from a woman between 18 and 29 years old in good health.

This chain uses TRBV3-1 with TRBJ2-7, with D possibly being TRBD2 (5 bases). Germline V gene lookup returns CDR1 LGHDT and CDR2 YNNKEL (reference sequence). This CDR3 is 15 amino acids long. V lost 1 base to trimming and J lost 3 bases, with 13 bases between them. CDR3 in DNA: TGTGCCAGCAGCCAAGTCGGGGTAGGGAACTACGAGCAGTACTTC. Protein sequence: CASSQVGVGNYEQYF.

In this sample, this clonotype turned up many times. The chain employs TRBV12-3 or TRBV12-4 and TRBJ1-5; 7 bases map to TRBD1. V lost 7 bases and J lost 4; bases outside the gene matches: 4. The CDR3 spans 13 residues. CDR3 nucleotide sequence: TGTGCCAGCACTCGACAGGGAAATCAGCCCCAGCATTTT. Amino acids: CASTRQGNQPQHF.

The sample holds a few counts of this clonotype. This sequence joins TRBV3-1 and TRBJ1-5; a weak D match, TRBD1 (6 bases). The CDR3 has 16 residues. Germline V gene data show CDR1 as LGHDT and CDR2 as YNNKEL (reference sequence). V lost 2 bases, J lost 0 bases, and 11 bases lay in between. The CDR3: CASSQKGVHSNQPQHF. The CDR3 nucleotides are TGTGCCAGCAGCCAAAAGGGGGTGCATAGCAATCAGCCCCAGCATTTT.

This clonotype was observed a few times. CDR3 nucleotides: TGTGCCAGCACCGGGACCAATCCCGAGCAGTACTTC. Translated, it gives CASTGTNPEQYF. The V gene is TRBV6-2 or TRBV6-3, the J gene TRBJ2-7; either TRBD1 or TRBD2 may fit D (5 bases each). Trimming stripped 7 bases from V and 6 bases from J, with 13 bases between. The CDR3 is made up of 12 amino acids. Germline CDR1 and CDR2: MNHEY and SVGEGT.

This clonotype was observed a handful of times. The V call is TRBV12-3 or TRBV12-4, the J call TRBJ1-2; 10 positions agree with TRBD1. J gave up 3 bases and V 5 bases, and 6 bases lay outside the gene matches. This CDR3 is 15 amino acids long. The CDR3 loop is CASSIGQGGDYGYTF. The CDR3 region has the DNA TGTGCCAGCAGTATAGGACAGGGGGGAGACTATGGCTACACCTTC.

This chain uses TRBV4-1 with TRBJ1-2; 11 nucleotides align to TRBD1. The CDR3 extends over 14 amino acids. With 5 bases clipped from V and 7 bases from J, the junction kept 6 bases outside the gene matches. Germline CDR1 reads MGHRA; CDR2 reads YSYEKL. This CDR3 reads CASSLGQGERGYTF. CDR3 in DNA: TGCGCCAGCAGCTTGGGACAGGGGGAGCGTGGCTACACCTTC.

The chain employs TRBV21-1 and TRBJ2-6; TRBD1, the D gene given by the table, was not confirmed from the DNA. TRBV21-1 is described as a pseudogene. The CDR3 loop spans 20 amino acids. The CDR3 nucleotides are TGTGCCAGCAGAACCCAAACGGTGGGGCGTTCTCTCTCTGGGGCCAACGTCCTGACTTTC. It is translated as CASRTQTVGRSLSGANVLTF.

The chain has TRBV10-3 and TRBJ2-2; 8 nucleotides align to TRBD2. Germline V CDR1 and CDR2: ENHRY, SYGVKD. The CDR3 runs to 17 residues. Germline trimming cut 8 bases from V and 2 bases from J; bases unmatched to any gene: 13. CDR3 nucleotide sequence: TGTGCCATCGCCCGAGGGCAAAGCGGGAGAAACACCGGGGAGCTGTTTTTT. As protein: CAIARGQSGRNTGELFF.

This clonotype has ten or more counts. The chain recombines TRBV5-6 with TRBJ2-7, with D maybe TRBD1 (5 bases). V was cut by 3 bases and J by 4 bases, with 14 bases left in between. The CDR3 is 14 residues long. The germline V gene has CDR1 SGHDT and CDR2 YYEEEE. DNA for the CDR3: TGTGCCAGCAGCTCTACAGGTATATCGTACGAGCAGTACTTC. This translates into CASSSTGISYEQYF. The whole variable domain, remainder taken from reference TRBV5-6 and TRBJ2-7, is DAGVTQSPTHLIKTRGQQVTLRCSPKSGHDTVSWYQQALGQGPQFIFQYYEEEERQRGNFPDRFSGHQFPNYSSELNVNALLLGDSALYLCASSSTGISYEQYFGPGTRLTVT.